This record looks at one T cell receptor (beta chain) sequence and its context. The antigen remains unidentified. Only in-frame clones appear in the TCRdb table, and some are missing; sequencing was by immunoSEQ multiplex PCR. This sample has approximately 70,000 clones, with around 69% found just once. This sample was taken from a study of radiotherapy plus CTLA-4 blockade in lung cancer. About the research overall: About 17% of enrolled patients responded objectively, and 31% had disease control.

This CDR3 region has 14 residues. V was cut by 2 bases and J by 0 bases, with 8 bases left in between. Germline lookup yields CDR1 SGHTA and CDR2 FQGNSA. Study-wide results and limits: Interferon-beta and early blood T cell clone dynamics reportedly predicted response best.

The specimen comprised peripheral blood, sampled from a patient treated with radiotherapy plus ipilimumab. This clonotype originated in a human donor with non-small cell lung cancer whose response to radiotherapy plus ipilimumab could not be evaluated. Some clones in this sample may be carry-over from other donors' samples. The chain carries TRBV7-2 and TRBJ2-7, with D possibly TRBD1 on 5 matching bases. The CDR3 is CASSLQGFSYEQYF. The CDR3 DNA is TGTGCCAGCAGCTTACAGGGATTCTCCTACGAGCAGTACTTC.